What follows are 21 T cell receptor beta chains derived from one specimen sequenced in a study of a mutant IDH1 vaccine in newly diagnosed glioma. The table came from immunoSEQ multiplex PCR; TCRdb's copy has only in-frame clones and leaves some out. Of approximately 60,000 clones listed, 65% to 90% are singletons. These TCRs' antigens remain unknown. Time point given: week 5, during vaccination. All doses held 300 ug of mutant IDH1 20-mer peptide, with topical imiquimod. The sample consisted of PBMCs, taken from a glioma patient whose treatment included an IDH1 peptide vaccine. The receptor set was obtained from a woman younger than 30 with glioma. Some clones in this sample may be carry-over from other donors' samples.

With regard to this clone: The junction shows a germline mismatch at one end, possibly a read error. CDR3 nucleotides: TGTGCCAGCAGCGAAGGGTTGGGAGACCAAGAGACCCAGTACTTC. As protein: CASSEGLGDQETQYF. V and J are TRBV2 and TRBJ2-5; a possible D gene is TRBD2 (5 bases). Germline CDR1 SNHLY, CDR2 FYNNEI. The CDR3 contains 15 residues.

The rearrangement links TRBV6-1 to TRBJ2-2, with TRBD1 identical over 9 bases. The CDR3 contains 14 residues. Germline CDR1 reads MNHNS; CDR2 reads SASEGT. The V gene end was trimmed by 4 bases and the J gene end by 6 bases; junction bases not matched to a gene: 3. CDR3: CASSARQGAGELFF. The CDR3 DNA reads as TGTGCCAGCAGTGCAAGACAGGGGGCCGGGGAGCTGTTTTTT.

The CDR3 reads CASSDWWGGTDGYTF. CDR3 bases: TGTGCCAGCAGTGATTGGTGGGGGGGAACTGATGGCTACACCTTC. The genes are TRBV25-1 and TRBJ1-2, with TRBD1 as a possible D gene (5 bases). The CDR3 extends over 15 amino acids. Trimming left V 3 bases short and J 6 bases short, with 17 bases between. CDR1 is MGHDK and CDR2 is SYGVNS in the germline V gene.

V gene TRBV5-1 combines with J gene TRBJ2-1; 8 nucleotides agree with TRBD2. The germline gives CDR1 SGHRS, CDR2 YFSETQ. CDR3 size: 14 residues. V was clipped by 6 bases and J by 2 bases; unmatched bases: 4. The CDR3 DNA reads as TGCGCCAGCACCGGGAGGGGACCCTACAATGAGCAGTTCTTC. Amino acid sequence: CASTGRGPYNEQFF.

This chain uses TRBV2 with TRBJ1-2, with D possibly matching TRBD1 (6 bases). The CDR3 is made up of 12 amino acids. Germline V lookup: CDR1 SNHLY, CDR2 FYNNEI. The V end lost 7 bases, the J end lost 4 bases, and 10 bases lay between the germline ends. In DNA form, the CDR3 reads TGTGCCAGCATGGGACAACGCTATGGCTACACCTTC. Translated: CASMGQRYGYTF.

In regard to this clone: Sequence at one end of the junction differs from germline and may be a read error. The CDR3 DNA reads as TGTGCCATTGGGGATCGACAGGGGGCCTTCACTCAAGCTTTCTTT. Translating gives CAIGDRQGAFTQAFF. The chain uses TRBV10-3 and TRBJ1-1, with 10 bases aligning to TRBD1. Germline CDR1 and CDR2: ENHRY and SYGVKD. The length of the CDR3 is 15 residues.

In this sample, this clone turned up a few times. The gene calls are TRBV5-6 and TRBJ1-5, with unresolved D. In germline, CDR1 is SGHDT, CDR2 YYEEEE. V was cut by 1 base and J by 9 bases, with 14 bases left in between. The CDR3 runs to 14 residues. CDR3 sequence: CASSLRHNLGPQHF. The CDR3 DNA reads TGTGCCAGCAGCTTGAGGCACAACCTCGGGCCCCAGCATTTT.

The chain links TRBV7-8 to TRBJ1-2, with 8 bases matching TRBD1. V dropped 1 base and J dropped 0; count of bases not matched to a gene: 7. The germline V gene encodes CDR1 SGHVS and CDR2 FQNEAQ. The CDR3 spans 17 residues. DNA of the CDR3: TGTGCCAGCAGCTTAGAGGTTAGGACAGGGACTAACTATGGCTACACCTTC. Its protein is CASSLEVRTGTNYGYTF.

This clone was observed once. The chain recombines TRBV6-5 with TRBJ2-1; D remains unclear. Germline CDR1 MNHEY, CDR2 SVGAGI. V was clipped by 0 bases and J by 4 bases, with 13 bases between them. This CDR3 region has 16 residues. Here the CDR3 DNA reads TGTGCCAGCAGTTACTCCCTAGGAGTGGGGTACAATGAGCAGTTCTTC. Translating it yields CASSYSLGVGYNEQFF.

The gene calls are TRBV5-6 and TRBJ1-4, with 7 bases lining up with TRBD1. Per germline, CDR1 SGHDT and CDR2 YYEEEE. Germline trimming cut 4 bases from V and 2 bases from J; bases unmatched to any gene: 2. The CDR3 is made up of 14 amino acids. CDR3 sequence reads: CASSMDRTNEKLFF. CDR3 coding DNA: TGTGCCAGCAGCATGGACAGGACTAATGAAAAACTGTTTTTT.

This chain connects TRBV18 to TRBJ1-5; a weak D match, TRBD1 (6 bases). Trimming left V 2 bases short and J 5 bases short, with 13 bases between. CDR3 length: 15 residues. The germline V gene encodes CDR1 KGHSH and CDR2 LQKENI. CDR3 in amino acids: CASSPFTGWDQPQHF. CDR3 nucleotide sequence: TGTGCCAGCTCACCATTCACAGGGTGGGATCAGCCCCAGCATTTT.

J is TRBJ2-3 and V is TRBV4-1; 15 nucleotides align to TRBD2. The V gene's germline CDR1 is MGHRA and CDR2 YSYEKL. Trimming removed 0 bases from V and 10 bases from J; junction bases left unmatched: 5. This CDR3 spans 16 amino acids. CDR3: CASSQEGTSGGSAQYF. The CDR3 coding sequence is TGCGCCAGCAGCCAAGAGGGGACTAGCGGGGGGTCCGCGCAGTATTTT.

This CDR3 is CASSPNRGQPQHF. CDR3 bases: TGTGCCAGCTCACCTAACCGGGGACAGCCCCAGCATTTT. This rearrangement joins TRBV18 to TRBJ1-5; D uncertain. Germline CDR1 is KGHSH and CDR2 is LQKENI. The V gene lost 3 bases and the J gene lost 7 bases, with 10 bases spanning the gap. There are 13 residues in the CDR3. Full variable domain (missing parts from reference TRBV18 and TRBJ1-5): NAGVMQNPRHLVRRRGQEARLRCSPMKGHSHVYWYRQLPEEGLKFMVYLQKENIIDESGMPKERFSAEFPKEGPSILRIQQVVRGDSAAYFCASSPNRGQPQHFGDGTRLSIL.

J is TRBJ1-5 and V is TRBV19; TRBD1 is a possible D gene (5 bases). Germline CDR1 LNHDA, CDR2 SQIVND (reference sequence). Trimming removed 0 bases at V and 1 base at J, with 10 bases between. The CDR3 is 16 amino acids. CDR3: CASSIEGDRSNQPQHF. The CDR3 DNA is TGTGCCAGTAGTATAGAGGGAGACAGAAGCAATCAGCCCCAGCATTTT.

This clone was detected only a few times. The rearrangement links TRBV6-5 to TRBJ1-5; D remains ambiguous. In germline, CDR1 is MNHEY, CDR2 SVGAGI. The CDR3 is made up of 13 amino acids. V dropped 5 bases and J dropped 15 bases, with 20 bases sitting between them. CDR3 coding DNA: TGTGCCAGCAGTGGCTATAGGACGGATATCTGGCATTTT. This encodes CASSGYRTDIWHF.

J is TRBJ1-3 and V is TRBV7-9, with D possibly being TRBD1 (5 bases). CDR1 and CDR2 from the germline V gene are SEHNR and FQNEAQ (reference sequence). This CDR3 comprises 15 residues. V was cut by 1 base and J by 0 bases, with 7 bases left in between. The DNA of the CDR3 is TGTGCCAGCAGCTTAGTGGGGGGCTCTGGAAACACCATATATTTT. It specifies CASSLVGGSGNTIYF.

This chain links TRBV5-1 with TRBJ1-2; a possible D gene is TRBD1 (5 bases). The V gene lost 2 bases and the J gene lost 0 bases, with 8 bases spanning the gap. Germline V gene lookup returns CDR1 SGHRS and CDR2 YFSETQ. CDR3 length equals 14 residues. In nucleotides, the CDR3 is TGCGCCAGCAGCTTACAGGTCTCTAACTATGGCTACACCTTC. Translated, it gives CASSLQVSNYGYTF.

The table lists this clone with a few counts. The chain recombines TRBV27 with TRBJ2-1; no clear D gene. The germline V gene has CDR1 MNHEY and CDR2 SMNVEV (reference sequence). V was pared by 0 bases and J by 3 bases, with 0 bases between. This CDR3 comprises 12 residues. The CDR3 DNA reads TGTGCCAGCAGTTTATCCTACAATGAGCAGTTCTTC. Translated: CASSLSYNEQFF.

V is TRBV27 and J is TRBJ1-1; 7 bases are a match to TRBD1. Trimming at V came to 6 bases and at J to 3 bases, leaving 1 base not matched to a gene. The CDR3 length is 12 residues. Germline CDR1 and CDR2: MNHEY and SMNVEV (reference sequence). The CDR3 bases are TGTGCCAGCAGGACAGGGTACACTGAAGCTTTCTTT. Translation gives CASRTGYTEAFF.

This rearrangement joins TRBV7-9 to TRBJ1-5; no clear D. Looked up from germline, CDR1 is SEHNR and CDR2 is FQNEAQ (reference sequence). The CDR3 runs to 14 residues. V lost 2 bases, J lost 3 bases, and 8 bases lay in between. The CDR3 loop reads CASSLSESNQPQHF. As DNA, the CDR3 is TGTGCCAGCAGCTTATCGGAGTCCAATCAGCCCCAGCATTTT.

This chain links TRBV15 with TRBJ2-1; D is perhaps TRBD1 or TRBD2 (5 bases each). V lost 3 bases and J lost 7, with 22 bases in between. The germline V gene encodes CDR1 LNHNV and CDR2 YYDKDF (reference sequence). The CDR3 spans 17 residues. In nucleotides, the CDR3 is TGTGCCACCAGCAGGGGGCTAGGCGGGTGGGGCTGGAATGAGCAGTTCTTC. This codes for CATSRGLGGWGWNEQFF.